The clone carrying this T cell receptor beta chain was seen repeatedly, ten times or more. Its antigen is undetermined. The entry originates in a study of early T cells in non-severe SARS-CoV-2 infection. Study context: The chains were unpaired, and the sequenced material was bulk RNA from unsorted whole blood. General study points: In VDJdb matching, anti-spike CD8 responses were favored while private and CD4 specificities went missing.

V lost 3 bases and J 3 bases, leaving 11 bases between the germline ends. There are 14 residues in the CDR3. Germline-derived CDR1 and CDR2 are SGHAT and FQNNGV. Unique molecular identifiers were affixed to single, distinct cDNA molecules. TCRdb reprocessed the 5' RACE reads via MiXCR and lists one record per CDR3 protein. This table has roughly 61,000 distinct CDR3 sequences, 8% to 10% appearing once. The sequence derives from an adult who was a healthcare worker with PCR-confirmed SARS-CoV-2 infection or an uninfected control (not recorded which). The V gene is TRBV11-2, the J gene TRBJ2-5; D is undetermined. Sequences were obtained from whole blood. The CDR3 is CASSFNPGEETQYF. The CDR3 nucleotides are TGTGCCAGCAGCTTTAATCCAGGAGAAGAGACCCAGTACTTC. Together with reference TRBV11-2 and TRBJ2-5, the CDR3 gives the full variable domain: EAGVAQSPRYKIIEKRQSVAFWCNPISGHATLYWYQQILGQGPKLLIQFQNNGVVDDSQLPKDRFSAERLKGVDSTLKIQPAKLEDSAVYLCASSFNPGEETQYFGPGTRLLVL.